This paragraph reports one T cell receptor (beta chain). CDR1 is SGHTA, CDR2 FQGTGA, per germline. V dropped 6 bases and J dropped 4; count of bases not matched to a gene: 7. The CDR3 has 15 residues. The entry originates in a study of blood T cell repertoires in COVID-19. Repertoires were generated with immunoSEQ multiplex PCR, while TCRdb's copy carries only in-frame clones and drops some. Here the sample spans about 140,000 clones, about 74% being singletons. The receptor was derived from a man aged 50 to 60 with acute or convalescent COVID-19. This rearrangement joins TRBV7-3 to TRBJ2-3; 10 nucleotides match TRBD2. Sequencing input: peripheral blood. CDR3 region: CASRLAGARSDTQYF. The CDR3 DNA follows: TGTGCCAGCAGGCTAGCGGGGGCCCGCTCAGATACGCAGTATTTT.